This TCR beta chain was profiled in a study of cytomegalovirus exposure and HLA in healthy donors. Samples came from healthy bone marrow donors. The PCR contained 60 Vbeta and 13 Jbeta primers. Source study methods: Later reanalysis found roughly 80 million unique TCR beta chains, roughly 10 million of them shared. Here immunoSEQ multiplex PCR was the method, and the copy in TCRdb shows in-frame clones only, minus some. V, J and clone size reflect that table, while D and trimming were determined from the DNA. The top ten clones hold around 1.5% of a sample with around 150,000 clones, around four fifths of them seen once. Trimming shortened V by 5 bases and J by 7 bases, and 18 bases separated the two germline ends. Germline V lookup: CDR1 MNHNY, CDR2 SVGAGI (reference sequence). The CDR3 spans 14 residues. This clone appeared once.

The receptor's source is a man in his thirties or forties in good health and CMV-seropositive. The sequenced material came from PBMCs. V is TRBV6-6 and J is TRBJ2-7, with D possibly TRBD2 on 5 matching bases. CDR3 region: CASSTHGIPGEQYF. Here the CDR3 DNA reads TGTGCCAGCAGTACGCACGGGATTCCGGGGGAGCAGTACTTC.